This T cell receptor beta chain derives from a study of blood T cell repertoires in COVID-19. Study-level information: COVID-19 samples, acute and convalescent, were from the United States, Italy and Spain. T cells, B-cell-depleted T cells, or PBMCs supplied cDNA or gDNA.

This clone showed up just a few times. The CDR3 is 13 residues long. Trimming took 4 bases from V and 7 from J; bases not matched to a gene: 5. Germline values: CDR1 SGHDN, CDR2 FVKESK. In the authors' methods: Nucleated cell counts were estimated from reference gene primer amplification. Method: immunoSEQ multiplex PCR; TCRdb's copy keeps in-frame clones and lacks some. The V and J calls and the clone size are those of that table, but D and trimming were determined from the DNA. The sample records about 83,000 clones, 86% being singletons. This TCR was sampled from a man aged 45-65 years with active COVID-19. The sequenced material came from peripheral blood. The chain couples TRBV14 to TRBJ1-2, with 8 bases lining up with TRBD1. In nucleotides, the CDR3 is TGTGCCAGCAGCCCGCGACAGGGGTTTGGCTACACCTTC. Its translation is CASSPRQGFGYTF.